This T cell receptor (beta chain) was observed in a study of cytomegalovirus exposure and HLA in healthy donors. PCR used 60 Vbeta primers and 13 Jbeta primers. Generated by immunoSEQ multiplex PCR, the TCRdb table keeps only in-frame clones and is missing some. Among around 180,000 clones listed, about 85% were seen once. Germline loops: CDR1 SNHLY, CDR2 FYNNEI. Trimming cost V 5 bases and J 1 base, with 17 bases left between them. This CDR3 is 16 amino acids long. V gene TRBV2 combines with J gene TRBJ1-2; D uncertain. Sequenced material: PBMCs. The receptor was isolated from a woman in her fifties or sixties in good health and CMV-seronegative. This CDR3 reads CASSKRSGPLNYGYTF. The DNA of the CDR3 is TGTGCCAGCAGTAAGAGGAGTGGTCCCCTTAACTATGGCTACACCTTC.